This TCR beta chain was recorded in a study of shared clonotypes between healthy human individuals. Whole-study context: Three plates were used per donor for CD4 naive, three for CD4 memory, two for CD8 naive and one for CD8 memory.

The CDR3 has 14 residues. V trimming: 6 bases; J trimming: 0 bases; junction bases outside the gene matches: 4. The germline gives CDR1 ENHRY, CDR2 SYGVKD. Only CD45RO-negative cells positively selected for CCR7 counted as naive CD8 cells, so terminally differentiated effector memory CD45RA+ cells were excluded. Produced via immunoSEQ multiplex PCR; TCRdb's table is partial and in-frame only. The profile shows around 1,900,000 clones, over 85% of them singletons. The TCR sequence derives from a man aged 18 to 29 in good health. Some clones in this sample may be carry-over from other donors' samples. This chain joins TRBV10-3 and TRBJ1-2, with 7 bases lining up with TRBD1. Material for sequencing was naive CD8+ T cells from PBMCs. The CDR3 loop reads CAISIGGSNYGYTF. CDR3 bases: TGTGCCATCAGCATAGGGGGCTCTAACTATGGCTACACCTTC.